One sample yielded the 9 T cell receptor beta chains listed below, sequenced in a study of shared clonotypes between healthy human individuals. TCRdb keeps only in-frame clones here, not all; method: immunoSEQ multiplex PCR. The table records just over 2,000,000 clones, 95% of them present only once. The sample consisted of naive CD4+ T cells sorted from blood. The sample's subset: CD45RA+ positively selected. These receptors all stem from a man aged 18 to 29 in good health.

The chain employs TRBV5-4 and TRBJ1-2; 11 bases map to TRBD1. The junction had 3 bases not matched to a gene; V was cut back by 4 bases and J by 4 bases. The CDR3 has 14 residues. Germline V gene lookup returns CDR1 SGHNT and CDR2 YYREEE (reference sequence). The CDR3 is CASSPGQGAYGYTF. DNA for the CDR3: TGTGCCAGCAGCCCTGGACAGGGGGCCTATGGCTACACCTTC.

Regarding this clone: Other DNA sequences in the sample encode the same CDR3. CDR3 sequence reads: CAISLGDTQYF. CDR3 DNA: TGTGCCATATCCCTCGGGGATACGCAGTATTTT. The chain has TRBV10-3 and TRBJ2-3; D gene uncertain. CDR3 length equals 11 residues. V gave up 9 bases and J gave up 6 bases, with 10 bases separating them. Germline V CDR1 and CDR2: ENHRY, SYGVKD.

This chain uses TRBV7-2 with TRBJ1-1; 7 bases are a match to TRBD1. Unmatched junction bases numbered 8, after V lost 5 bases and J lost 2 bases. The CDR3 totals 15 residues. Per germline, CDR1 SGHTA and CDR2 FQGNSA. The CDR3 DNA sequence: TGTGCCAGCAGCACGACCGGGACAGTAAACACTGAAGCTTTCTTT. Its translation is CASSTTGTVNTEAFF. The whole variable domain, remainder taken from reference TRBV7-2 and TRBJ1-1, is GAGVSQSPSNKVTEKGKDVELRCDPISGHTALYWYRQSLGQGLEFLIYFQGNSAPDKSGLPSDRFSAERTGGSVSTLTIQRTQQEDSAVYLCASSTTGTVNTEAFFGQGTRLTVV.

The chain has TRBV2 and TRBJ2-6; D could derive from TRBD1 or TRBD2 (5 bases each). Germline V gene data show CDR1 as SNHLY and CDR2 as FYNNEI. Trimming took 8 bases from V and 3 from J, leaving 17 bases between them. The CDR3 length is 16 residues. The CDR3 spells CASRGASGFGANVLTF. The CDR3 DNA is TGTGCCAGCCGGGGTGCTTCAGGGTTTGGGGCCAACGTCCTGACTTTC.

The rearrangement joins TRBV5-4 to TRBJ2-1, with 7 bases that match TRBD2. The CDR3 totals 16 residues. The trim removed 0 bases at V and 1 base at J, leaving 4 bases unmatched. CDR1 and CDR2 from the germline V gene are SGHNT and YYREEE (reference sequence). The CDR3 sequence is CASSLEGGRSYNEQFF. The CDR3 DNA reads as TGTGCCAGCAGCTTGGAGGGCGGGAGATCCTACAATGAGCAGTTCTTC.

This clone came up once. One end of the junction is discordant with germline, which a read error may explain. In the same sample, other DNA sequences code for this CDR3. The genes are TRBV7-9 and TRBJ2-5; D remains unclear. The CDR3 has 12 amino acids. CDR1 and CDR2 from the germline V gene are SEHNR and FQNEAQ (reference sequence). The CDR3: CASSLNQETQYF. The CDR3 region has the DNA TGTGCCAGCAGCTTAAACCAGGAGACCCAGTACTTC.

The J gene is TRBJ1-5, the V gene TRBV28; the D gene is possibly TRBD1 (5 bases). V shed 11 bases and J shed 7 bases, with 18 bases lying between them. The CDR3 is 13 amino acids. Germline-derived CDR1 and CDR2 are MDHEN and SYDVKM. In DNA form, the CDR3 reads TGTGCCGCCCGGGGGAGGGTGGGACAGCCCCAGCATTTT. Residues: CAARGRVGQPQHF.

V usage is TRBV9 and J usage is TRBJ2-1, with 9 positions matching TRBD2. CDR1 is SGDLS, CDR2 YYNGEE, per germline. The junction had 3 bases not matched to a gene; V was cut back by 0 bases and J by 5 bases. The CDR3 is 15 amino acids. The chain's CDR3 is CASSVELAGNNEQFF. The CDR3 DNA reads TGTGCCAGCAGCGTAGAGCTAGCGGGGAACAATGAGCAGTTCTTC.

The chain carries TRBV6-5 and TRBJ1-2; D is perhaps TRBD1 (5 bases). Trimming took off 1 base at V and 7 bases at J, with 10 bases between the two ends. In germline, CDR1 is MNHEY, CDR2 SVGAGI. The CDR3 has 13 residues. CDR3 DNA sequence: TGTGCCAGCAGTTACTGGGGCGGTGGTGGCTACACCTTC. Protein: CASSYWGGGGYTF.